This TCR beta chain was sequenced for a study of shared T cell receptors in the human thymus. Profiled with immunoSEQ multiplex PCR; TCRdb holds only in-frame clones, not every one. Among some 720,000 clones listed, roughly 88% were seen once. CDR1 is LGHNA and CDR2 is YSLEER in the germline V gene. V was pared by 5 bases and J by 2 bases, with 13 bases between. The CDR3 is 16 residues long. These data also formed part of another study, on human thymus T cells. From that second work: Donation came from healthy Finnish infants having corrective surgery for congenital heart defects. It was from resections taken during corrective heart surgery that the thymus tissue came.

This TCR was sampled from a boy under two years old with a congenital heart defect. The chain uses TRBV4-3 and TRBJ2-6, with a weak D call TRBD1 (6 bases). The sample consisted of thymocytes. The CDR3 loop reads CASSSWGRAGANVLTF. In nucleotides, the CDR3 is TGCGCCAGCAGCTCATGGGGGCGGGCTGGGGCCAACGTCCTGACTTTC.